This TCR beta chain was recorded in a study of T-cell reconstitution after alpha-beta-depleted transplantation in children. In its sample, this clonotype was seen many times. Researchers prepared the TCRbeta library using unique molecular identifiers, the study reports. TCRdb redid the calling of the PCR reads with MiXCR, one entry per CDR3 protein. The profile covers roughly 23,000 distinct CDR3 sequences, with roughly a tenth appearing a single time and roughly 25% taken by the ten largest. Material: PBMCs from the stem cell graft donor, obtained from the stem cell graft. The clonotype comes from a human donor who donated a stem cell graft to a child with chronic granulomatous disease.

The CDR3 loop reads CASSLWGQGFGNTIYF. The CDR3 DNA reads TGTGCCAGCAGCTTATGGGGACAGGGCTTCGGAAACACCATATATTTT. The rearrangement uses TRBV5-5 and TRBJ1-3; TRBD1 matches at 9 bases. V dropped 2 bases and J dropped 4; count of bases not matched to a gene: 7. From germline, CDR1 is SGHKS and CDR2 YYEKEE (reference sequence). The CDR3 spans 16 residues. Full variable domain (missing parts from reference TRBV5-5 and TRBJ1-3): DAGVTQSPTHLIKTRGQQVTLRCSPISGHKSVSWYQQVLGQGPQFIFQYYEKEERGRGNFPDRFSARQFPNYSSELNVNALLLGDSALYLCASSLWGQGFGNTIYFGEGSWLTVV.